These T cell receptor beta chains were read from a single sample in a study of blood T cell repertoires in COVID-19. Repertoires were generated with immunoSEQ multiplex PCR, while TCRdb's copy carries only in-frame clones and drops some. The sample yields approximately 200,000 clones, 85% seen once. The sample consisted of PBMCs or T cells enriched from blood (not recorded which). The receptors originated from a man aged 40-55 years who had recovered from COVID-19. Both conserved end residues are trimmed from each CDR3. D genes are given only for firm matches.

v_gene	d_gene	j_gene	CDR3aa
TRBV27	NA	TRBJ2-7	ASSLSEEYEQY
TRBV7-2	TRBD2	TRBJ2-5	ASSLGETSGRFQETQY
TRBV14	TRBD1	TRBJ1-2	ASSLRDRGGYT
TRBV20-1	TRBD1	TRBJ1-6	SASTPGQGATGSPLH
TRBV30	NA	TRBJ1-6	AWSGGRDSPLH
TRBV19	TRBD2	TRBJ2-3	ASSTQGGEGLDTQY
TRBV5-1	TRBD1	TRBJ2-7	ASSLDRGQGYEQY
TRBV15	NA	TRBJ1-2	ATSRDRGAGYGYT
TRBV6-4	NA	TRBJ2-1	ASSEVGSRDYNEQF
TRBV20-1	NA	TRBJ1-1	SASNTGTEAF
TRBV28	TRBD1	TRBJ1-1	ASSSDRGVRNTEAF
TRBV28	NA	TRBJ2-5	ASSLFLGRRETQY
TRBV9	NA	TRBJ1-1	ASSGTASTEAF
TRBV12-5	NA	TRBJ2-7	ASAGGDSPYEQY
TRBV10-3	TRBD1	TRBJ2-7	AISGGTDRNYEQY
TRBV5-1	NA	TRBJ2-3	ASSPDSSPSDTQY
TRBV5-1	NA	TRBJ2-1	ASRQGYNEQF
TRBV28	NA	TRBJ1-6	ASSLGAPLH
TRBV4-2	NA	TRBJ2-7	ASSQDRVRVLY
TRBV24-1	NA	TRBJ1-5	ATSGQGPPQH
TRBV19	NA	TRBJ2-7	ASSIGEGVLYEQY
TRBV7-9	NA	TRBJ2-1	ASSSSRLGHEQF
TRBV7-9	NA	TRBJ2-7	ASTKTGTSSYEQY
TRBV20-1	TRBD1	TRBJ2-1	SASYRQGAYNEQF
TRBV9	TRBD2	TRBJ2-2	ASSAGGSGELF
TRBV28	NA	TRBJ1-1	ASCLGQLNTEAF
TRBV5-1	TRBD1	TRBJ2-5	ASSLVNRGRETQY
TRBV2	NA	TRBJ1-5	ASNQGVSNQPQH
TRBV3-1/TRBV3-2	NA	TRBJ1-5	ASSQELSNQPQH
TRBV7-7	NA	TRBJ2-1	ASSPGSYNEQF
TRBV24-1	NA	TRBJ2-5	ATSDAPGSGGTQY
TRBV24-1	NA	TRBJ2-1	ATSDFDSISYNEQF
TRBV28	TRBD1	TRBJ1-5	ASSTGTGLRQPQH
TRBV27	TRBD2	TRBJ2-1	ASSPTSGMGNEQF
TRBV28	NA	TRBJ2-1	ASSLSEGAPPYNEQF
TRBV7-9	TRBD2	TRBJ2-2	ASSQGTSGITGELF
TRBV27	NA	TRBJ2-1	ASSLLFALGSSYNEQF
TRBV15	NA	TRBJ1-1	ATSRPSGNTEAF
TRBV2	NA	TRBJ1-5	ASGSDSNQPQH
TRBV30	NA	TRBJ1-4	AWSALGGGSTNEKLF
TRBV6-5	NA	TRBJ1-2	ASSYTGLRDGYT
TRBV5-5	NA	TRBJ1-5	ASSLASVQNQPQH
TRBV7-2	NA	TRBJ2-3	ASSLVSGRSDTQY
TRBV27	NA	TRBJ1-2	ASSPIVQGDFYGYT
TRBV7-3	NA	TRBJ2-1	ASSSSNTWQGRRYNEQF
TRBV28	NA	TRBJ1-4	ASSWAGPEKLF
TRBV7-9	TRBD2	TRBJ2-2	ASSGQLAGTGELF
TRBV10-3	NA	TRBJ1-2	AIRGDFTVIEARYGYT
TRBV11-3	TRBD2	TRBJ2-2	ASSSTSGSWYTGELF
TRBV19	TRBD2	TRBJ2-1	ASSTKISGTSGLNEQF
TRBV5-5	NA	TRBJ1-1	ASSLATYLDREAF
TRBV15	NA	TRBJ2-7	ATSPKISNRVNEQY
TRBV9	TRBD1	TRBJ2-5	ASSVGTGFNLHQETQY
TRBV7-8	NA	TRBJ1-1	ASSLARGRTEAF
TRBV12-3/TRBV12-4	NA	TRBJ1-5	ASSFSGPGPQH
TRBV11-2	TRBD1	TRBJ2-2	ASSWDRVDTGELF
TRBV3-1/TRBV3-2	NA	TRBJ2-1	ASSQRDPYNEQF
TRBV5-4	NA	TRBJ2-2	ASSLPGPTGELF
TRBV27	NA	TRBJ1-6	ASSRGRGDSPLH
TRBV4-2	TRBD1	TRBJ1-2	ASSQEWTGGYT